The 23 T cell receptor beta chains below all came from one sample that was sequenced in a study of cytomegalovirus exposure and HLA in healthy donors. With 60 Vbeta and 13 Jbeta primers, the PCR was carried out. TCRdb's copy holds only in-frame clones and misses some; the assay was immunoSEQ multiplex PCR. The sample records around 200,000 clones, approximately 79% being singletons. The sample was PBMCs. The receptors here all came from a man in his late teens or twenties in good health and CMV-seronegative.

The V and J genes are TRBV6-6 and TRBJ2-2; D remains unclear. Trimming took 2 bases from V and 5 from J, leaving 6 bases between them. There are 13 residues in the CDR3. Germline V lookup: CDR1 MNHNY, CDR2 SVGAGI (reference sequence). The CDR3, as DNA: TGTGCCAGCAGTTACGACGGGACCGGGGAGCTGTTTTTT. This encodes CASSYDGTGELFF.

The chain is built from TRBV25-1 and TRBJ1-4; 8 bases match TRBD1. There are 14 residues in the CDR3. Germline V gene data show CDR1 as MGHDK and CDR2 as SYGVNS. J gave up 7 bases and V 4 bases, and 5 bases lay outside the gene matches. CDR3 nucleotide sequence: TGTGCCAGCAGTGCTGGGACAGGAGGTGAAAAACTGTTTTTT. The encoded protein is CASSAGTGGEKLFF.

This clone was picked up one time. This rearrangement joins TRBV11-2 to TRBJ1-5; D remains unclear. V lost 5 bases, J lost 0 bases, and 20 bases lay in between. CDR1 and CDR2 from the germline V gene are SGHAT and FQNNGV. CDR3 length: 18 amino acids. CDR3 region: CASSPTPTAFGSNQPQHF. DNA for the CDR3: TGTGCCAGCAGCCCGACCCCTACAGCCTTCGGTAGCAATCAGCCCCAGCATTTT.

This rearrangement joins TRBV6-1 to TRBJ1-6, with 7 bases matching TRBD1. Losses at the gene ends were 6 bases for V and 10 bases for J; bases not matched to a gene: 6. The CDR3 runs to 13 residues. The germline V gene has CDR1 MNHNS and CDR2 SASEGT. CDR3 loop: CASRRQGSSPLHF. As DNA, the CDR3 is TGTGCCAGCAGGCGACAGGGATCGTCACCCCTCCACTTT.

Only a few counts were recorded for this clone. Written as DNA, the CDR3 is TGTGCCAGCTCCGGGACAGTTAACAATGAGCAGTTCTTC. It is translated as CASSGTVNNEQFF. The chain carries TRBV2 and TRBJ2-1; 7 bases fit TRBD1. The trim removed 8 bases at V and 5 bases at J, leaving 6 bases unmatched. Germline assignment: CDR1 SNHLY and CDR2 FYNNEI. There are 13 residues in the CDR3.

This chain links TRBV28 with TRBJ2-1; D is perhaps TRBD1 (5 bases). Germline V gives CDR1 MDHEN, CDR2 SYDVKM. The CDR3 extends over 14 amino acids. Deletions cut 5 bases from V and 1 base from J, with 9 bases between. CDR3 bases: TGTGCCAGCAGTCCAGGGTTTTCCTACAATGAGCAGTTCTTC. This codes for CASSPGFSYNEQFF.

The V and J genes are TRBV27 and TRBJ2-2, with TRBD2 identical over 15 bases. V lost 6 bases, J lost 4 bases, and 9 bases stayed unmatched. Germline lookup yields CDR1 MNHEY and CDR2 SMNVEV (reference sequence). This CDR3 contains 18 residues. In DNA form, the CDR3 reads TGTGCCAGCAGGTCCCCAGGACTAGCGGGAGGGCGCACCGGGGAGCTGTTTTTT. This gives the protein CASRSPGLAGGRTGELFF.

The J gene is TRBJ1-5, the V gene TRBV7-2; D is undetermined. The CDR3 is made up of 13 amino acids. Germline CDR1 is SGHTA and CDR2 is FQGNSA. Trimming took 2 bases from V and 3 from J, leaving 5 bases between them. The CDR3 here is CASSLTFNQPQHF. The DNA of the CDR3 is TGTGCCAGCAGCTTAACATTCAATCAGCCCCAGCATTTT.

This clone appeared a few times. The chain combines TRBV30 with TRBJ2-7; maybe TRBD1 (6 bases). The CDR3 sequence is 12 residues long. Germline loops: CDR1 GTSNPN, CDR2 SVGIG (reference sequence). V lost 3 bases and J 2 bases, leaving 8 bases between the germline ends. The DNA of the CDR3 is TGTGCCTGGAGAACAGGGACCTACGAGCAGTACTTC. Its protein product is CAWRTGTYEQYF. The full variable domain, rest sourced from reference TRBV30 and TRBJ2-7, is SQTIHQWPATLVQPVGSPLSLECTVEGTSNPNLYWYRQAAGRGLQLLFYSVGIGQISSEVPQNLSASRPQDRQFILSSKKLLLSDSGFYLCAWRTGTYEQYFGPGTRLTVT.

The chain employs TRBV7-8 and TRBJ1-1, with 7 bases matching TRBD1. The CDR3 runs 16 residues. Germline loops: CDR1 SGHVS, CDR2 FQNEAQ. Trimming removed 3 bases from V and 0 bases from J; junction bases left unmatched: 7. The CDR3 spells CASSLSQGQMNTEAFF. The CDR3, as DNA: TGTGCCAGCAGCTTGTCGCAGGGACAGATGAACACTGAAGCTTTCTTT.

This sequence joins TRBV28 and TRBJ1-3; TRBD1 matches at 8 bases. The CDR3 loop spans 18 amino acids. Trimming removed 6 bases from V and 0 bases from J; junction bases left unmatched: 13. CDR1 MDHEN and CDR2 SYDVKM come from the germline V gene. CDR3: CASSSGTGFSSSGNTIYF. The CDR3 nucleotides are TGTGCCAGCAGCTCCGGGACAGGATTTTCGAGCTCTGGAAACACCATATATTTT.

Notes on this clone: Other DNA sequences in this sample translate to the same CDR3. The chain uses TRBV5-5 and TRBJ2-7, with D tentatively TRBD1 or TRBD2 (6 bases each). V gave up 4 bases and J gave up 1 base, with 15 bases separating them. The length of the CDR3 is 15 residues. Germline V gene lookup returns CDR1 SGHKS and CDR2 YYEKEE (reference sequence). For the CDR3, the DNA is TGTGCCAGCAGCCTGGGAGGTCAGGGGTCCTACGAGCAGTACTTC. This translates into CASSLGGQGSYEQYF.

This clone has just one count. The V call is TRBV11-3, the J call TRBJ2-7; 10 positions agree with TRBD2. This CDR3 contains 14 residues. V shed 5 bases and J 9 bases; nucleotides not matched to a gene: 10. Germline loops: CDR1 SGHNT, CDR2 YENEEA. CDR3 protein: CASSITSGTRAQYF. Here the CDR3 DNA reads TGTGCCAGCAGCATCACTAGCGGGACCCGCGCGCAGTACTTC.

The chain couples TRBV5-6 to TRBJ1-5, with TRBD1 identical over 10 bases. Losses at the gene ends were 4 bases for V and 6 bases for J; bases not matched to a gene: 1. The CDR3 is made up of 13 amino acids. CDR1 is SGHDT and CDR2 is YYEEEE in the germline V gene. CDR3 sequence: CASSGQGGQPQHF. CDR3 DNA: TGTGCCAGCAGCGGACAGGGGGGTCAGCCCCAGCATTTT.

The chain is built from TRBV11-2 and TRBJ2-1; 9 bases agree with TRBD2. V lost 1 base to trimming and J lost 6 bases; unmatched junction nucleotides: 7. The germline V gene encodes CDR1 SGHAT and CDR2 FQNNGV. There are 16 residues in the CDR3. CDR3 sequence reads: CASSLVSLAGFNEQFF. The DNA for the CDR3 is TGTGCCAGCAGCTTAGTGAGCCTAGCGGGATTCAATGAGCAGTTCTTC.

J is TRBJ2-3 and V is TRBV7-9; possible D gene TRBD1, 6 bases. V was clipped by 7 bases and J by 0 bases, with 11 bases between them. This CDR3 spans 14 amino acids. Germline lookup yields CDR1 SEHNR and CDR2 FQNEAQ (reference sequence). CDR3 DNA: TGTGCCAGCATCATGGGGACAAGCACAGATACGCAGTATTTT. Amino acid sequence: CASIMGTSTDTQYF.

The chain is built from TRBV5-1 and TRBJ2-3; 12 bases map to TRBD2. The germline V gene encodes CDR1 SGHRS and CDR2 YFSETQ. V lost 6 bases and J lost 0; bases outside the gene matches: 5. The length of the CDR3 is 16 residues. In DNA form, the CDR3 reads TGCGCCAGCACAACAGGGACTAGCGGGAGCACAGATACGCAGTATTTT. It translates to CASTTGTSGSTDTQYF.

The chain uses TRBV15 and TRBJ2-3; possibly TRBD1 for D (5 bases). Germline V gene data show CDR1 as LNHNV and CDR2 as YYDKDF (reference sequence). The CDR3 runs 16 residues. V lost 0 bases and J 4 bases, leaving 14 bases between the germline ends. The CDR3 DNA reads as TGTGCCACCAGCAGAGAAAGGCAGGGTATTCCAGATACGCAGTATTTT. This sequence encodes CATSRERQGIPDTQYF.

The chain is built from TRBV11-3 and TRBJ2-1; 7 positions match TRBD2. Trimming removed 1 base from V and 5 bases from J; junction bases left unmatched: 5. CDR3 length: 15 amino acids. Per germline, CDR1 SGHNT and CDR2 YENEEA. The chain's CDR3 is CASSLGRRENNEQFF. CDR3 coding DNA: TGTGCCAGCAGCTTAGGGAGGCGGGAGAACAATGAGCAGTTCTTC.

The CDR3 region is CASSWASGGQETQYF. CDR3 coding DNA: TGTGCCAGTAGTTGGGCTAGCGGGGGCCAAGAGACCCAGTACTTC. The chain joins TRBV19 to TRBJ2-5, with 10 bases aligning to TRBD2. CDR1 and CDR2 (germline): LNHDA, SQIVND (reference sequence). CDR3 length: 15 residues. The V gene end was trimmed by 5 bases and the J gene end by 1 base; junction bases not matched to a gene: 4.

This clone came up a few times. The gene calls are TRBV10-3 and TRBJ2-3; TRBD1 aligns across 8 bases. In germline, CDR1 is ENHRY, CDR2 SYGVKD. J gave up 6 bases and V 6 bases, and 11 bases lay outside the gene matches. The CDR3 length is 15 residues. The CDR3 reads CAIRTGTGVLDTQYF. The CDR3 DNA sequence: TGTGCCATCAGAACAGGGACAGGAGTATTGGATACGCAGTATTTT.

The CDR3 spells CASSEALLSRGGTGELFF. The DNA for the CDR3 is TGTGCCAGCAGTGAAGCGCTTCTGTCGCGGGGGGGGACCGGGGAGCTGTTTTTT. This chain joins TRBV2 and TRBJ2-2, with 9 positions matching TRBD2. The CDR3 extends over 18 amino acids. From germline, CDR1 is SNHLY and CDR2 FYNNEI. With 0 bases clipped from V and 5 bases from J, the junction kept 10 bases outside the gene matches.

The chain uses TRBV11-3 and TRBJ2-2, with D perhaps TRBD1 (5 bases). Germline CDR1 SGHNT, CDR2 YENEEA. The CDR3 has 14 residues. V was shortened by 4 bases and J by 6 bases, with 12 bases between the two germline ends. CDR3 sequence reads: CASSYRRTPGELFF. The CDR3 DNA is TGTGCCAGCAGCTACAGGAGAACACCCGGGGAGCTGTTTTTT.